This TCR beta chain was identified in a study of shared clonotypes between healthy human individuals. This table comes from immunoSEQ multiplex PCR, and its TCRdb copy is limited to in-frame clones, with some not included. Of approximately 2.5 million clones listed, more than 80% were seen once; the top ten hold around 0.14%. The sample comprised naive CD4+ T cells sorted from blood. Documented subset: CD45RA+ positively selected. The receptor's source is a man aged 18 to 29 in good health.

CDR3: CAIDRGITEAFF. The CDR3, as DNA: TGTGCCATCGACAGGGGAATTACTGAAGCTTTCTTT. The chain combines TRBV6-1 with TRBJ1-1, with 8 bases identical to TRBD1. The V segment lost 10 bases and the J segment 5 bases; nucleotides outside the gene matches: 6. There are 12 residues in the CDR3. Germline V gives CDR1 MNHNS, CDR2 SASEGT.